This entry lists 12 T cell receptor beta chains sequenced from one sample in a study of technical replicates of blood from a few donors. Method: immunoSEQ multiplex PCR; TCRdb's copy keeps in-frame clones and lacks some. The table lists 60,000 to 90,000 clones, 85% to 95% of them singletons. Source material: T cells isolated from PBMCs. These receptors all come from a human donor in good health.

The J gene is TRBJ2-5, the V gene TRBV2; 10 nucleotides align to TRBD2. The CDR3 spans 15 residues. Germline V gene lookup returns CDR1 SNHLY and CDR2 FYNNEI. V shed 6 bases, J shed 2 bases, and the junction held 6 bases outside the gene matches. CDR3 sequence: CASRPTSGAQETQYF. Written as DNA, the CDR3 is TGTGCCAGCAGGCCTACTAGCGGGGCTCAAGAGACCCAGTACTTC. Together with reference TRBV2 and TRBJ2-5, the CDR3 gives the full variable domain: EPEVTQTPSHQVTQMGQEVILRCVPISNHLYFYWYRQILGQKVEFLVSFYNNEISEKSEIFDDQFSVERPDGSNFTLKIRSTKLEDSAMYFCASRPTSGAQETQYFGPGTRLLVL.

V gene TRBV25-1 combines with J gene TRBJ2-3; TRBD2 matches 9 bases. The J segment lost 5 bases and the V segment lost 2 bases, leaving 8 bases of the junction unmatched. The germline V gene encodes CDR1 MGHDK and CDR2 SYGVNS. This CDR3 is 16 amino acids long. CDR3 region: CASSEIPGLAKDTQYF. In nucleotides, the CDR3 is TGTGCCAGCAGTGAAATCCCGGGACTAGCAAAAGATACGCAGTATTTT.

The chain recombines TRBV7-8 with TRBJ2-1; D is possibly TRBD2 (6 bases). CDR1 and CDR2 from the germline V gene are SGHVS and FQNEAQ. The CDR3 loop spans 15 amino acids. Trimming shortened V by 6 bases and J by 6 bases, and 18 bases separated the two germline ends. CDR3 bases: TGTGCCAGCAGTCCAAGCGGGTTCATAGGCAATGAGCAGTTCTTC. As protein: CASSPSGFIGNEQFF. Drawing the rest from reference TRBV7-8 and TRBJ2-1, the complete variable domain is GAGVSQSPRYKVAKRGQDVALRCDPISGHVSLFWYQQALGQGPEFLTYFQNEAQLDKSGLPSDRFFAERPEGSVSTLKIQRTQQEDSAVYLCASSPSGFIGNEQFFGPGTRLTVL.

The genes are TRBV27 and TRBJ2-3; D is perhaps TRBD2 (6 bases). The germline gives CDR1 MNHEY, CDR2 SMNVEV (reference sequence). The V end was cut by 5 bases, the J end by 6 bases, with 18 bases between. This CDR3 is built from 15 residues. In DNA, the CDR3 is TGTGCCAGCAGTCCACGTCGGAGGGGTAGGGATACGCAGTATTTT. This gives the protein CASSPRRRGRDTQYF.

The gene calls are TRBV29-1 and TRBJ1-5; D may be TRBD1 (5 bases). The CDR3 loop spans 14 amino acids. Germline assignment: CDR1 SQVTM and CDR2 ANQGSEA. V gave up 4 bases and J gave up 2 bases, with 12 bases separating them. The CDR3 coding sequence is TGCAGCGTTGCCGGGGGGGGTGGCAATCAGCCCCAGCATTTT. Translation gives CSVAGGGGNQPQHF.

The genes are TRBV19 and TRBJ1-3; D possibly corresponds to TRBD1 (5 bases). The CDR3 sequence is 14 residues long. The V and J ends lost 11 bases and 0 bases respectively, with 14 bases between them. CDR1 and CDR2 (germline): LNHDA, SQIVND (reference sequence). The CDR3 loop reads CAGCRDSSGNTIYF. The CDR3 region has the DNA TGTGCCGGATGCAGGGATTCCTCTGGAAACACCATATATTTT.

The J gene is TRBJ2-5, the V gene TRBV5-8, with 7 bases aligning to TRBD1. This CDR3 contains 16 residues. Germline V gives CDR1 SGHTS, CDR2 YDEGEE. After removal of 0 bases from V and 5 bases from J, the junction contained 10 bases not matched to a gene. CDR3 protein: CASSLALQGLMETQYF. DNA for the CDR3: TGTGCCAGCAGCTTGGCCCTACAGGGGTTAATGGAGACCCAGTACTTC.

The chain couples TRBV29-1 to TRBJ2-7, with D possibly matching TRBD2 (6 bases). The CDR3 extends over 13 amino acids. Germline V gene lookup returns CDR1 SQVTM and CDR2 ANQGSEA. Trimming shortened V by 3 bases and J by 5 bases, and 14 bases separated the two germline ends. The CDR3 spells CSVDSRRGNEQYF. The CDR3 DNA follows: TGCAGCGTTGATTCCCGTCGGGGGAACGAGCAGTACTTC.

The gene calls are TRBV19 and TRBJ2-7; no firm D call. The CDR3 sequence is 11 residues long. Germline V gene data show CDR1 as LNHDA and CDR2 as SQIVND (reference sequence). V was pared by 4 bases and J by 6 bases, with 7 bases between. This chain's CDR3 is CASSTRGEQYF. DNA for the CDR3: TGTGCCAGTAGTACTAGAGGCGAGCAGTACTTC. Based on the CDR3 plus reference TRBV19 and TRBJ2-7, the full variable domain is DGGITQSPKYLFRKEGQNVTLSCEQNLNHDAMYWYRQDPGQGLRLIYYSQIVNDFQKGDIAEGYSVSREKKESFPLTVTSAQKNPTAFYLCASSTRGEQYFGPGTRLTVT.

This clone was found once. This sequence joins TRBV29-1 and TRBJ2-2; D remains unclear. V lost 1 base and J lost 2, with 5 bases in between. The CDR3 spans 13 residues. Germline V gives CDR1 SQVTM, CDR2 ANQGSEA. The CDR3 protein is CSVEAVNTGELFF. CDR3 DNA: TGCAGCGTTGAAGCGGTTAACACCGGGGAGCTGTTTTTT.

The CDR3 nucleotides read TGTGCCAGCAGTTATCCGACAGGGGGATATGGCTACACCTTC. Its protein product is CASSYPTGGYGYTF. The chain has TRBV28 and TRBJ1-2, with 9 bases identical to TRBD1. The CDR3 length is 14 residues. V dropped 4 bases and J dropped 5; count of bases not matched to a gene: 5. Looked up from germline, CDR1 is MDHEN and CDR2 is SYDVKM.

The chain is built from TRBV29-1 and TRBJ2-5; 8 bases match TRBD1. The germline gives CDR1 SQVTM, CDR2 ANQGSEA. Trimming took 7 bases from V and 7 from J; bases not matched to a gene: 8. The CDR3 has 12 amino acids. CDR3 in DNA: TGCAGCGCTCACAGGGGGGCGGGGACCCAGTACTTC. Protein product: CSAHRGAGTQYF. The variable domain in full, completed from reference TRBV29-1 and TRBJ2-5, reads SAVISQKPSRDICQRGTSLTIQCQVDSQVTMMFWYRQQPGQSLTLIATANQGSEATYESGFVIDKFPISRPNLTFSTLTVSNMSPEDSSIYLCSAHRGAGTQYFGPGTRLLVL.